What follows are 26 T cell receptor beta chains derived from one specimen sequenced in a study of vaccination effects on CD4 cells after COVID-19 (dated by TCRdb to 2021 to 2024). Their cognate antigens are unknown. In the ViraFEST assay, PBMC were stimulated with viral peptide pools, and antigen-specific CD4+ T cell clonotypes were then identified by expansion using TCR sequencing. After approximately eleven days of culture, CD4+ T cells were isolated with the EasySep CD4+ T cell isolation kit. PCR-confirmed SARS-CoV-2 infection had occurred in convalescent patients between March and December 2020, before the Alpha, Beta and Delta variants emerged in the United States. The library was produced with the immunoSEQ multiplex PCR assay. Sourced from immuneACCESS, this table was stored by TCRdb with only in-frame sequences that have V and J called. A share of the clones is absent; for the studies checked, an unresolved V gene accounts for under half, and the remainder has no known explanation. For this sample there are around 40,000 clones; around 70% appear just once. About 30% of the sample rests with the top ten.

The material was CD4+ T cells from PBMCs cultured with a peptide pool, obtained before COVID-19 vaccination. Every receptor here comes from a human donor who had a prior SARS-CoV-2 infection.

The chain combines TRBV2 with TRBJ1-4, with D possibly matching TRBD1 (6 bases). Deletions cut 1 base from V and 7 bases from J, with 10 bases between. Per germline, CDR1 SNHLY and CDR2 FYNNEI. The CDR3 contains 14 residues. CDR3: CASSEDRAGEKLFF. The CDR3 DNA sequence: TGTGCCAGCAGTGAAGACAGGGCTGGTGAAAAACTGTTTTTT.

The V and J genes are TRBV5-1 and TRBJ2-7; 13 bases map to TRBD2. With 3 bases clipped from V and 5 bases from J, the junction kept 5 bases outside the gene matches. CDR1 SGHRS and CDR2 YFSETQ come from the germline V gene. The CDR3 has 15 residues. CDR3 bases: TGCGCCAGCAGCTCGGGACTAGCGGGGAACCACGAGCAGTACTTC. The encoded protein is CASSSGLAGNHEQYF.

CDR3 coding DNA: TGTGCCACCAGTGATTTGCAGACCCTAGTAGAGAGGGCAAACACTGAAGCTTTCTTT. Protein: CATSDLQTLVERANTEAFF. The chain is built from TRBV24-1 and TRBJ1-1; no clear D gene. Trimming stripped 0 bases from V and 2 bases from J, with 21 bases between. The CDR3 runs to 19 residues. Germline CDR1 KGHDR, CDR2 SFDVKD.

The chain recombines TRBV5-6 with TRBJ1-5, with 8 nucleotides matching TRBD1. The V segment lost 4 bases and the J segment 11 bases; nucleotides outside the gene matches: 5. CDR1 SGHDT and CDR2 YYEEEE come from the germline V gene. The CDR3 has 12 residues. CDR3 DNA sequence: TGTGCCAGCAGCATTCGACAGGGGACCCAGCATTTT. It specifies CASSIRQGTQHF.

As DNA, the CDR3 is TGCGCCAGCAGCTTTCGACTAGCGGGGGGTCAACGGGAGACCCAGTACTTC. It specifies CASSFRLAGGQRETQYF. V usage is TRBV5-1 and J usage is TRBJ2-5, with 13 bases lining up with TRBD2. The germline gives CDR1 SGHRS, CDR2 YFSETQ. J lost 5 bases, V lost 2 bases, and 9 bases had no gene match. This CDR3 is 17 amino acids long.

This chain joins TRBV7-9 and TRBJ1-1; D is ambiguous. V gave up 1 base and J gave up 0 bases, with 21 bases separating them. The CDR3 consists of 19 residues. Germline lookup yields CDR1 SEHNR and CDR2 FQNEAQ (reference sequence). The CDR3: CASSLVRIGRNTLNTEAFF. The CDR3 DNA is TGTGCCAGCAGCTTAGTACGAATTGGCAGAAATACTTTGAACACTGAAGCTTTCTTT.

This clone was found once. The chain is built from TRBV9 and TRBJ2-3; no clear D. V was clipped by 0 bases and J by 2 bases, with 7 bases between them. This CDR3 has 14 residues. The germline V gene encodes CDR1 SGDLS and CDR2 YYNGEE. The CDR3 region has the DNA TGTGCCAGCAGCGTAGCGGCTACCACAGATACGCAGTATTTT. Residues: CASSVAATTDTQYF.

The V call is TRBV5-1, the J call TRBJ1-2; D is uncertain. The CDR3 totals 14 residues. V gave up 0 bases and J gave up 5 bases, with 11 bases separating them. Per germline, CDR1 SGHRS and CDR2 YFSETQ. The CDR3 region is CASSLALTDYGYTF. The CDR3 nucleotides read TGCGCCAGCAGCTTGGCCTTGACTGATTATGGCTACACCTTC.

This clone was counted between two and nine times. The V call is TRBV18, the J call TRBJ1-3; D is undetermined. V gave up 2 bases and J gave up 4 bases, with 9 bases separating them. CDR3 length: 14 amino acids. CDR1 and CDR2 from the germline V gene are KGHSH and LQKENI. CDR3 nucleotides: TGTGCCAGCTCACCAGTCTCAGAAGGAAACACCATATATTTT. This sequence encodes CASSPVSEGNTIYF.

J is TRBJ2-7 and V is TRBV30; TRBD2 agrees at 15 bases. This CDR3 is 16 amino acids long. Germline CDR1 and CDR2: GTSNPN and SVGIG (reference sequence). With V trimmed by 3 bases and J by 10 bases, 13 bases remained unmatched. The CDR3 region has the DNA TGTGCCTGGAGCTTAAAGACCGGGACTAGCGGGAGGCCCCAGTACTTC. This sequence encodes CAWSLKTGTSGRPQYF. The full variable domain, rest sourced from reference TRBV30 and TRBJ2-7, is SQTIHQWPATLVQPVGSPLSLECTVEGTSNPNLYWYRQAAGRGLQLLFYSVGIGQISSEVPQNLSASRPQDRQFILSSKKLLLSDSGFYLCAWSLKTGTSGRPQYFGPGTRLTVT.

The chain uses TRBV29-1 and TRBJ2-1; no reliable D call. Germline V gene data show CDR1 as SQVTM and CDR2 as ANQGSEA. Trimming stripped 1 base from V and 1 base from J, with 17 bases between. This CDR3 spans 17 amino acids. The CDR3 loop reads CSVEGLYRTPSYNEQFF. The DNA for the CDR3 is TGCAGCGTTGAAGGGCTATACAGAACTCCATCCTACAATGAGCAGTTCTTC.

This clone was counted between two and nine times. The chain carries TRBV9 and TRBJ2-7, with D uncertain. The V gene lost 0 bases and the J gene lost 6 bases, with 13 bases spanning the gap. The CDR3 spans 14 residues. Germline V lookup: CDR1 SGDLS, CDR2 YYNGEE. CDR3 sequence reads: CASSVGPGEVEQYF. DNA of the CDR3: TGTGCCAGCAGCGTAGGACCAGGAGAGGTCGAGCAGTACTTC.

The V gene is TRBV9, the J gene TRBJ2-7, with TRBD1 matching 7 bases. The CDR3 sequence is 13 residues long. Germline-derived CDR1 and CDR2 are SGDLS and YYNGEE. Trimming took 1 base from V and 4 from J; bases not matched to a gene: 2. The CDR3 region is CASSVRDRYEQYF. The CDR3 DNA reads TGTGCCAGCAGCGTAAGGGACAGATACGAGCAGTACTTC.

This clone has a single count. The CDR3 loop is CAEQGKATDTQYF. For the CDR3, the DNA is TGTGCCGAACAGGGGAAAGCGACAGATACGCAGTATTTT. The chain employs TRBV30 and TRBJ2-3; 7 bases line up with TRBD1. Germline V gene sequence: CDR1 GTSNPN, CDR2 SVGIG (reference sequence). The CDR3 consists of 13 residues. The V and J ends lost 8 bases and 3 bases, in that order; junction bases with no gene match: 8.

V is TRBV4-2 and J is TRBJ1-3; D possibly corresponds to TRBD1 (5 bases). The CDR3 covers 16 residues. Between the trimmed V and J ends, which lost 0 bases and 2 bases, there was a span of 11 bases. Germline loops: CDR1 LGHNA, CDR2 YNFKEQ. DNA of the CDR3: TGTGCCAGCAGCCAAGATCCAGGGAGTCCTGGAAACACCATATATTTT. Its translation: CASSQDPGSPGNTIYF.

The J gene is TRBJ2-5, the V gene TRBV3-1 (or the pseudogene TRBV3-2); either TRBD1 or TRBD2 may fit D (6 bases each). V shed 0 bases and J shed 3 bases, with 20 bases lying between them. Germline lookup yields CDR1 LGHDT and CDR2 YNNKEL (reference sequence). The CDR3 sequence is 18 residues long. The CDR3 DNA sequence: TGTGCCAGCAGCCAAGAGGGGGCGGGACCCGCCAGAAAAGAGACCCAGTACTTC. Its protein is CASSQEGAGPARKETQYF.

CDR3 residues: CASSPTRVSPLHF. The DNA for the CDR3 is TGTGCCAGCAGCCCCACGAGGGTTTCACCCCTCCACTTT. The rearrangement uses TRBV3-1 (or the pseudogene TRBV3-2) and TRBJ1-6; D is uncertain. This CDR3 spans 13 amino acids. V was shortened by 4 bases and J by 9 bases, with 10 bases between the two germline ends. CDR1 and CDR2 (germline): LGHDT, YNNKEL (reference sequence).

This clone was detected a few times. The chain has TRBV5-1 and TRBJ1-1; no reliable D call. This CDR3 is 15 amino acids long. V gave up 1 base and J gave up 1 base, with 11 bases separating them. Germline V lookup: CDR1 SGHRS, CDR2 YFSETQ. The CDR3 protein is CASSLLGSRNTEAFF. CDR3 in DNA: TGCGCCAGCAGCTTGTTGGGGTCACGGAACACTGAAGCTTTCTTT.

The chain has TRBV6-5 and TRBJ1-1; a possible D gene is TRBD1 (5 bases). Per the germline V gene, CDR1 is MNHEY and CDR2 is SVGAGI. The CDR3 contains 14 residues. Trimming took off 9 bases at V and 1 base at J, with 15 bases between the two ends. The CDR3 DNA follows: TGTGCCAGTAAGGGGTGGCGGGAGAACACTGAAGCTTTCTTT. Its translation: CASKGWRENTEAFF.

V gene TRBV3-1 (or the pseudogene TRBV3-2) combines with J gene TRBJ1-2; 9 positions agree with TRBD1. This CDR3 contains 18 residues. Trimming cost V 6 bases and J 4 bases; bases outside gene matches: 18. CDR1 is LGHDT and CDR2 is YNNKEL in the germline V gene (reference sequence). CDR3 bases: TGTGCCAGCAGGGACTTAACAGGGGGCCCAACCTCAACCTATGGCTACACCTTC. The encoded protein is CASRDLTGGPTSTYGYTF.

This chain uses TRBV7-2 with TRBJ2-1; 7 bases are a match to TRBD2. V gave up 5 bases and J gave up 3 bases; unmatched junction bases: 4. Germline loops: CDR1 SGHTA, CDR2 FQGNSA. This CDR3 spans 14 amino acids. The CDR3 is CASSPGLNYNEQFF. The CDR3 DNA reads as TGTGCCAGCAGCCCGGGACTAAACTACAATGAGCAGTTCTTC.

The CDR3, as DNA: TGTGCCAGCAGTACAGTCAACACCGGGGAGCTGTTTTTT. Residues: CASSTVNTGELFF. This sequence joins TRBV6-6 and TRBJ2-2; D not resolved. The CDR3 is 13 residues long. CDR1 is MNHNY and CDR2 is SVGAGI in the germline V gene (reference sequence). With 5 bases removed from V and 2 bases from J, the gap between germline ends came to 6 bases.

The rearrangement uses TRBV18 and TRBJ2-3; D gene uncertain. The CDR3 has 15 residues. Per germline, CDR1 KGHSH and CDR2 LQKENI. Trimming removed 0 bases from V and 2 bases from J, with 9 bases in between. This CDR3 is CASSPPVKSTDTQYF. The DNA of the CDR3 is TGTGCCAGCTCACCACCTGTGAAATCCACAGATACGCAGTATTTT.

This sequence joins TRBV19 and TRBJ1-5; TRBD1 aligns across 9 bases. This CDR3 region has 16 residues. Germline loops: CDR1 LNHDA, CDR2 SQIVND (reference sequence). Losses at the gene ends were 5 bases for V and 6 bases for J; bases not matched to a gene: 11. This CDR3 is CASSGLRTGVGQPQHF. In DNA form, the CDR3 reads TGTGCCAGTAGTGGCCTTCGGACAGGGGTTGGTCAGCCCCAGCATTTT.

V is TRBV29-1 and J is TRBJ2-3; D ambiguous. CDR1 is SQVTM, CDR2 ANQGSEA, per germline. CDR3 length: 13 residues. DNA for the CDR3: TGCAGTTGGACCCTTGCTTTCACAGATACGCAGTATTTT. Translation: CSWTLAFTDTQYF.

This clone was counted only a few times. This rearrangement joins TRBV29-1 to TRBJ2-1; 10 nucleotides align to TRBD1. The germline V gene encodes CDR1 SQVTM and CDR2 ANQGSEA. V shed 8 bases and J 7 bases; nucleotides not matched to a gene: 11. This CDR3 comprises 14 residues. The CDR3 protein is CSTKPGTGVNEQFF. As DNA, the CDR3 is TGCAGCACAAAACCAGGGACAGGGGTAAATGAGCAGTTCTTC.